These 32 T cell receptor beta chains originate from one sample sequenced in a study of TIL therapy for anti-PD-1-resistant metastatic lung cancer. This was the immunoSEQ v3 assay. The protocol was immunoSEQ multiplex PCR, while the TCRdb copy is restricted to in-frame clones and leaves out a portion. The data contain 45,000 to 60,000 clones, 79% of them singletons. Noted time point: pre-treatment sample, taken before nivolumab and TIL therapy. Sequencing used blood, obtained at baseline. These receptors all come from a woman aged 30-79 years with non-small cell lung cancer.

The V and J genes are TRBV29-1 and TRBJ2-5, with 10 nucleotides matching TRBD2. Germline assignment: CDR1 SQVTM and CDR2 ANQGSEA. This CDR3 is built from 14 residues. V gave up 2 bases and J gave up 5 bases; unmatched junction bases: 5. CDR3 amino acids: CSVELAGARETQYF. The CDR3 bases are TGCAGCGTTGAACTAGCGGGAGCGAGGGAGACCCAGTACTTC.

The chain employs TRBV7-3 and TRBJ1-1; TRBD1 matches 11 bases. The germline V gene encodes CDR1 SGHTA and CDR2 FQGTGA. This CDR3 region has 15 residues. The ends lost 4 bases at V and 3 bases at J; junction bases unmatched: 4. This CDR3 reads CASSSTDRGHTEAFF. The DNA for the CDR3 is TGTGCCAGCAGCTCCACGGACAGGGGGCACACTGAAGCTTTCTTT.

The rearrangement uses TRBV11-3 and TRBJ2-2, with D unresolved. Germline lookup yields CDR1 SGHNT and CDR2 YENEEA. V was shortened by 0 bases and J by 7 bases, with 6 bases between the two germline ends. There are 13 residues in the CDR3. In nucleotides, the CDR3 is TGTGCCAGCAGCTTAGATGAGGACGGGGAGCTGTTTTTT. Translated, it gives CASSLDEDGELFF.

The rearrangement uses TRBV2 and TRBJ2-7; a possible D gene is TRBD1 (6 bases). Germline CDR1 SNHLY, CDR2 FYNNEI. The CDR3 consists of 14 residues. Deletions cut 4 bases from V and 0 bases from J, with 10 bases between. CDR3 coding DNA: TGTGCCAGCAGTGGACAGGAAAGCTCCTACGAGCAGTACTTC. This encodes CASSGQESSYEQYF.

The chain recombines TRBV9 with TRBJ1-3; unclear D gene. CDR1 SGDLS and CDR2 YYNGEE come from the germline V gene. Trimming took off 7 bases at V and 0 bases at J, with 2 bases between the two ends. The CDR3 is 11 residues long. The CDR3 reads CASASGNTIYF. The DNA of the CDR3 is TGTGCCAGCGCCTCTGGAAACACCATATATTTT.

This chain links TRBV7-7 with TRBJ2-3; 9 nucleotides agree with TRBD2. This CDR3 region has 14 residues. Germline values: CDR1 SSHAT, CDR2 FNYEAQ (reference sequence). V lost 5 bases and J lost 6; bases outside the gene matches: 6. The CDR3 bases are TGTGCCAGCAGCCTTAGCGGGAGCCCCGATACGCAGTATTTT. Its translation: CASSLSGSPDTQYF. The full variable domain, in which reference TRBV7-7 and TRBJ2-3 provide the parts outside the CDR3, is GAGVSQSPRYKVTKRGQDVTLRCDPISSHATLYWYQQALGQGPEFLTYFNYEAQPDKSGLPSDRFSAERPEGSISTLTIQRTEQRDSAMYRCASSLSGSPDTQYFGPGTRLTVL.

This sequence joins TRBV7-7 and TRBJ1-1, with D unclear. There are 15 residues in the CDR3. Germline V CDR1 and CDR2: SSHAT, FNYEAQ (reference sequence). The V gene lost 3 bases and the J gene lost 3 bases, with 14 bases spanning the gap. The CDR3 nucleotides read TGTGCCAGCAGCTTCTGCAAGGGCGAAGACACTGAAGCTTTCTTT. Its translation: CASSFCKGEDTEAFF.

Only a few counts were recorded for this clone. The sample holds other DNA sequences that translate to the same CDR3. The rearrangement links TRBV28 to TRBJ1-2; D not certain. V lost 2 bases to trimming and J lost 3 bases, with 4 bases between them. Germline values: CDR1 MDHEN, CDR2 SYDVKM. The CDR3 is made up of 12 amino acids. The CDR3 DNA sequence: TGTGCCAGCAGTTTAGCCCACTATGGCTACACCTTC. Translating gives CASSLAHYGYTF.

The CDR3 nucleotides read TGTGCCAGCAGCAAAAACCCCCCCACTGGCCAAGGAGTCCAAGAGACCCAGTACTTC. Translation gives CASSKNPPTGQGVQETQYF. The chain couples TRBV21-1 to TRBJ2-5; the table's D call of TRBD2 was not tested on the DNA. TRBV21-1 is a pseudogene locus. The CDR3 is made up of 19 amino acids.

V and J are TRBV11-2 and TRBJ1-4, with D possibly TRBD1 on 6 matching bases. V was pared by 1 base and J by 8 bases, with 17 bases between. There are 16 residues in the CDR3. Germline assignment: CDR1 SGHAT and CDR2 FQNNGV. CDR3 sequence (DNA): TGTGCCAGCAGCTTAGGGGCGGGGGGCCGATACGAAAAACTGTTTTTT. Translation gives CASSLGAGGRYEKLFF.

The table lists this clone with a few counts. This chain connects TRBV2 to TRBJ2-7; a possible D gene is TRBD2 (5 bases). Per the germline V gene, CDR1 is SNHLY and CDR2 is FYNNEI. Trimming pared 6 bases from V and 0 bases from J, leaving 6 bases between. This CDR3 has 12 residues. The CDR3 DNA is TGTGCCAGCAGGAGGGACTCCTACGAGCAGTACTTC. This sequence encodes CASRRDSYEQYF.

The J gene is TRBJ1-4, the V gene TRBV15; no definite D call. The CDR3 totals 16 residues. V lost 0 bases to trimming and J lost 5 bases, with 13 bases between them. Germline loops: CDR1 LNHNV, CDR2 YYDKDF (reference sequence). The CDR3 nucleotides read TGTGCCACCAGCAGAGATCGTGGGGTAGGGAATGAAAAACTGTTTTTT. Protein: CATSRDRGVGNEKLFF.

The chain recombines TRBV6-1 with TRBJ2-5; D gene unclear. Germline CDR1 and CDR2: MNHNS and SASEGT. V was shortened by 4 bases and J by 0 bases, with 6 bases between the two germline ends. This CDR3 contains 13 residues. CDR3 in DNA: TGTGCCAGCAGTGGGGTAGACCAAGAGACCCAGTACTTC. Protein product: CASSGVDQETQYF.

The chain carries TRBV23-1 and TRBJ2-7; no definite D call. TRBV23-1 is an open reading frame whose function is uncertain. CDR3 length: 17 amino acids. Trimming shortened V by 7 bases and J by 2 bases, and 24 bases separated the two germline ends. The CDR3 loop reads CASNSYLSRSVPYEQYF. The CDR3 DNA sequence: TGCGCCAGCAACTCATACCTCAGCAGGAGCGTTCCCTACGAGCAGTACTTC.

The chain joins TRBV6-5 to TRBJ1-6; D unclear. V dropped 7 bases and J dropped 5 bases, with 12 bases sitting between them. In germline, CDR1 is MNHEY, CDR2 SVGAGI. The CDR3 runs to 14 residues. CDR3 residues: CASTEGRDNSPLHF. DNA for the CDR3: TGTGCCAGCACCGAGGGTAGGGATAATTCACCCCTCCACTTT.

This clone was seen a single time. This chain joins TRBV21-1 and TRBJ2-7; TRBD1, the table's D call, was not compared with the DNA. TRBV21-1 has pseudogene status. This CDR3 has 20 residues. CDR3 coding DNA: TGTGCCAGCAGCAGAACGGGGACAGGGTGTAACTACAGGAGCTCCTACGAGCAGTACTTC. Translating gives CASSRTGTGCNYRSSYEQYF.

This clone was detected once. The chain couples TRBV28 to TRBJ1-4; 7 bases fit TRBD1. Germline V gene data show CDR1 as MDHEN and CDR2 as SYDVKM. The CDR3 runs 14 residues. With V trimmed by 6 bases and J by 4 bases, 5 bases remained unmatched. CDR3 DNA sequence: TGTGCCAGCAGCCTGGACAGGCTTAATGAAAAACTGTTTTTT. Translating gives CASSLDRLNEKLFF. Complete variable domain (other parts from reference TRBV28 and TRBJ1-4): DVKVTQSSRYLVKRTGEKVFLECVQDMDHENMFWYRQDPGLGLRLIYFSYDVKMKEKGDIPEGYSVSREKKERFSLILESASTNQTSMYLCASSLDRLNEKLFFGSGTQLSVL.

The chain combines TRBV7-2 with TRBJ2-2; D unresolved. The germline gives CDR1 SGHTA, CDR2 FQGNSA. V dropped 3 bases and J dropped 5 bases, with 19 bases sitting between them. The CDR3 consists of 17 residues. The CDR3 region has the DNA TGTGCCAGCAGCTTGGAACTGAGGCGGTCGAGAACCGGGGAGCTGTTTTTT. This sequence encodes CASSLELRRSRTGELFF.

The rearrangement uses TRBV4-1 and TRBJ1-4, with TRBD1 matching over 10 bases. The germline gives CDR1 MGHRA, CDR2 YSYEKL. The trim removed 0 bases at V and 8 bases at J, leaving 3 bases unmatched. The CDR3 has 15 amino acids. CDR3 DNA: TGCGCCAGCAGCCAAGAAAGGACAGGGGGAGAAAAACTGTTTTTT. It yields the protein CASSQERTGGEKLFF.

CDR3 protein: CASSLAGGVGEQFF. DNA for the CDR3: TGCGCCAGCAGCTTGGCGGGAGGTGTGGGTGAGCAGTTCTTC. The chain couples TRBV5-1 to TRBJ2-1; 7 positions agree with TRBD2. The CDR3 runs to 14 residues. Germline V CDR1 and CDR2: SGHRS, YFSETQ. After removal of 0 bases from V and 9 bases from J, the junction contained 6 bases not matched to a gene.

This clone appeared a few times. CDR3 protein: CVRSLGLHGVVYEQYF. For the CDR3, the DNA is TGTGTCAGAAGCTTAGGTCTCCACGGTGTGGTATACGAGCAGTACTTC. The chain combines TRBV7-5 with TRBJ2-7; the table's D call, TRBD2, has no DNA check behind it. TRBV7-5 is deemed a pseudogene. This CDR3 is 16 amino acids long.

The CDR3: CASARSSGNTGELFF. The CDR3, as DNA: TGTGCCAGTGCGAGGAGTAGCGGAAACACCGGGGAGCTGTTTTTT. The chain uses TRBV27 and TRBJ2-2, with D perhaps matching TRBD2 (6 bases). This CDR3 has 15 residues. Germline V CDR1 and CDR2: MNHEY, SMNVEV (reference sequence). Trimming took 9 bases from V and 2 from J, leaving 16 bases between them.

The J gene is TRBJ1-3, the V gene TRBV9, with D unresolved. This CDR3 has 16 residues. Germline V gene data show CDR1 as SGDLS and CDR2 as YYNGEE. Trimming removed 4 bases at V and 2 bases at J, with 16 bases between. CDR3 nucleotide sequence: TGTGCCAGCAGCCTAACGGAGGGTTTCGCTGGAAACACCATATATTTT. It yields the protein CASSLTEGFAGNTIYF.

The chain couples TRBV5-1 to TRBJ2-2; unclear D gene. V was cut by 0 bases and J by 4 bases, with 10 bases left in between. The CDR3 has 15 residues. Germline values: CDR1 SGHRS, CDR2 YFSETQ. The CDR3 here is CASSLDGLSTGELFF. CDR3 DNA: TGCGCCAGCAGCTTGGATGGTCTCAGCACCGGGGAGCTGTTTTTT.

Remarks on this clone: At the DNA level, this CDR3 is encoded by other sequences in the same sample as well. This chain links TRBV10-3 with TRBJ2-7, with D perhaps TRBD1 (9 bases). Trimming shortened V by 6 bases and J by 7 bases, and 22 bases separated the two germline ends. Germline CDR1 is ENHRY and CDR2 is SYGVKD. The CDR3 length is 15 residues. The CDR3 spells CAIRGLGTGSGEQYF. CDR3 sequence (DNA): TGTGCCATCAGGGGACTAGGGACAGGGAGCGGTGAGCAGTACTTC.

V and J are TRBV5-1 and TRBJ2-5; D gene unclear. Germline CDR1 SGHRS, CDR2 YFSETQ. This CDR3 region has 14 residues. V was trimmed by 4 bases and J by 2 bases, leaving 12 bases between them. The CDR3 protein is CASSPSGAQETQYF. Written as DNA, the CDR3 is TGCGCCAGCAGCCCCTCAGGAGCGCAAGAGACCCAGTACTTC.

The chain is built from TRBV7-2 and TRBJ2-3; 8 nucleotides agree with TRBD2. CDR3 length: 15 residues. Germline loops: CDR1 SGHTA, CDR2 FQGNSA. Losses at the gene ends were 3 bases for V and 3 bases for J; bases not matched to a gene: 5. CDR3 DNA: TGTGCCAGCAGCTTCTCGGGGGGGCCGACAGATACGCAGTATTTT. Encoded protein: CASSFSGGPTDTQYF. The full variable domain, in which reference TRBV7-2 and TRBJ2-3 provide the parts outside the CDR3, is GAGVSQSPSNKVTEKGKDVELRCDPISGHTALYWYRQSLGQGLEFLIYFQGNSAPDKSGLPSDRFSAERTGGSVSTLTIQRTQQEDSAVYLCASSFSGGPTDTQYFGPGTRLTVL.

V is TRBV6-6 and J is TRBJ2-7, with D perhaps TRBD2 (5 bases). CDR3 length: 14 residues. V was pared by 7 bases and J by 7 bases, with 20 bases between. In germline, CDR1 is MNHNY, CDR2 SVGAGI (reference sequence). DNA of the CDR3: TGTGCCAGCACCTCGGGCGGGCGCGAAGGGGAGCAGTACTTC. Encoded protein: CASTSGGREGEQYF.

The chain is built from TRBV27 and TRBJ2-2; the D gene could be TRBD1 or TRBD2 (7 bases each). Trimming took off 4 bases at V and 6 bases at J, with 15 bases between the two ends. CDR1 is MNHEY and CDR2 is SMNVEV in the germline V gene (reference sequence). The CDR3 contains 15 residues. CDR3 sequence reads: CASSYSQGGAGELFF. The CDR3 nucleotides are TGTGCCAGCAGTTACTCCCAGGGGGGGGCCGGGGAGCTGTTTTTT.

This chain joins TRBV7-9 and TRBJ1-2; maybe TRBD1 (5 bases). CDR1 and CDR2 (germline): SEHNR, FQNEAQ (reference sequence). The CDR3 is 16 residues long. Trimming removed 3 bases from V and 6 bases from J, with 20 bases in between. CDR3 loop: CASSFISRGSPNGYTF. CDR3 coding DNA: TGTGCCAGCAGCTTTATATCTCGGGGCAGCCCTAATGGCTACACCTTC.

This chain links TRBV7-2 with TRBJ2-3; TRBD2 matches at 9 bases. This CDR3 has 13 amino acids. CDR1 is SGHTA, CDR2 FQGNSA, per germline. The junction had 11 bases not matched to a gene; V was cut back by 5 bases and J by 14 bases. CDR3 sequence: CASSNSLQREAYF. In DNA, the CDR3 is TGTGCCAGCAGCAATAGCCTTCAGCGGGAGGCGTATTTT.

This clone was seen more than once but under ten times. CDR3 DNA: TGTGCCAGCAGCCAGCACAGGGGGCGGGAGACCTACGAGCAGTACTTC. Its translation: CASSQHRGRETYEQYF. The chain employs TRBV4-2 and TRBJ2-7; 9 nucleotides agree with TRBD1. Germline lookup yields CDR1 LGHNA and CDR2 YNFKEQ. Trimming at V came to 3 bases and at J to 2 bases, leaving 8 bases not matched to a gene. The CDR3 length is 16 residues.